The present T cell receptor (beta chain) was sequenced within a study of T cells in localized non-small cell lung cancer. V trimming: 5 bases; J trimming: 2 bases; junction bases outside the gene matches: 5. The CDR3 has 14 residues. Data came from immunoSEQ multiplex PCR; TCRdb stores just in-frame clones and leaves some out. The sample records almost 35,000 clones, 85% to 95% being singletons. The source of this sequence is a female donor of 60 years or more with stage I lung adenocarcinoma. This chain links TRBV6-7 with TRBJ2-7; 8 positions match TRBD2. TRBV6-7 counts as an open reading frame of uncertain function. The sequenced sample was peripheral blood, obtained before any cancer treatment. The CDR3 loop is CASSPGGPPYEQYV. The CDR3 bases are TGTGCCAGCAGTCCGGGAGGGCCCCCCTACGAGCAGTACGTC.